This T cell receptor (beta chain) derives from a study of early stage breast cancer tumors. Study outcomes and limitations: Compared with adjacent normal breast tissue, tumors showed around 2.5-fold greater T cell density and higher clonality.

Looked up from germline, CDR1 is MNHEY and CDR2 is SMNVEV (reference sequence). This CDR3 has 16 amino acids. After removal of 7 bases from V and 1 base from J, the junction contained 11 bases not matched to a gene. Each sample had two DNA replicates, about 0.52 ug blood or 1.5 ug tissue. Repertoires were generated with immunoSEQ multiplex PCR, while TCRdb's copy carries only in-frame clones and drops some. The sample has 25,000 to 30,000 clones, 65% to 75% seen once. As for this clone: Its specificity is not known.

This receptor was identified in a person aged 50-59 years with breast cancer. Sequenced sample: blood. V and J are TRBV27 and TRBJ2-3; 7 bases line up with TRBD2. The CDR3: CASTRTSPDGTDTQYF. CDR3 coding DNA: TGTGCCAGCACCCGGACTAGTCCGGATGGCACAGATACGCAGTATTTT.